The 18 T cell receptor beta chains below come from one sample, sequenced in a study of shared clonotypes between healthy human individuals. TCRdb's table, derived via immunoSEQ multiplex PCR, lists solely in-frame clones and lacks some. The sample records roughly 1,500,000 clones, 95% to 99% being singletons. Sequencing used naive CD4+ T cells sorted from blood. The subset was: CD45RA+ positively selected. These TCRs come from a man aged 25-40 years in good health.

The sample holds one count of this clone. The chain couples TRBV6-5 to TRBJ2-3; no definite D call. The CDR3 spans 13 residues. The germline V gene encodes CDR1 MNHEY and CDR2 SVGAGI. The V end lost 0 bases, the J end lost 9 bases, and 10 bases lay between the germline ends. The CDR3 bases are TGTGCCAGCAGTTACTCGCCGACCGGAACGCAGTATTTT. Protein sequence: CASSYSPTGTQYF.

The chain links TRBV2 to TRBJ1-1; D is perhaps TRBD1 (5 bases). V lost 6 bases to trimming and J lost 1 base, with 12 bases between them. From germline, CDR1 is SNHLY and CDR2 FYNNEI. This CDR3 has 14 amino acids. CDR3 loop: CASRTTAGNTEAFF. The CDR3 region has the DNA TGTGCCAGCAGGACGACAGCCGGGAACACTGAAGCTTTCTTT.

The V and J genes are TRBV2 and TRBJ2-1; 9 bases are shared with TRBD2. CDR1 SNHLY and CDR2 FYNNEI come from the germline V gene. V trimming: 7 bases; J trimming: 1 base; junction bases outside the gene matches: 8. The CDR3 sequence is 16 residues long. CDR3 protein: CASTPELAGSYNEQFF. The DNA for the CDR3 is TGTGCCAGCACCCCGGAGCTAGCGGGGTCCTACAATGAGCAGTTCTTC.

The V gene is TRBV30, the J gene TRBJ1-3; D might be TRBD1 (5 bases). The CDR3 runs to 12 residues. V lost 6 bases to trimming and J lost 3 bases, with 9 bases between them. The germline V gene encodes CDR1 GTSNPN and CDR2 SVGIG (reference sequence). The CDR3 loop reads CACPGGGNTIYF. Written as DNA, the CDR3 is TGTGCCTGCCCCGGGGGTGGAAACACCATATATTTT.

The J gene is TRBJ2-1, the V gene TRBV7-9, with 8 bases aligning to TRBD2. Germline CDR1 SEHNR, CDR2 FQNEAQ (reference sequence). CDR3 length equals 14 residues. The V and J ends lost 10 bases and 4 bases, in that order; junction bases with no gene match: 9. CDR3 sequence (DNA): TGTGCCACCCGGGGTAGCGGGACGTACAATGAGCAGTTCTTC. It codes for CATRGSGTYNEQFF.

The chain employs TRBV19 and TRBJ2-1; 14 bases align to TRBD2. Per the germline V gene, CDR1 is LNHDA and CDR2 is SQIVND (reference sequence). The CDR3 covers 15 residues. Trimming took 5 bases from V and 8 from J; bases not matched to a gene: 5. In DNA form, the CDR3 reads TGTGCCAGTAGTGCCGGGACTAGCGGGAGTCATGAGCAGTTCTTC. Protein: CASSAGTSGSHEQFF. Together with reference TRBV19 and TRBJ2-1, the CDR3 gives the full variable domain: DGGITQSPKYLFRKEGQNVTLSCEQNLNHDAMYWYRQDPGQGLRLIYYSQIVNDFQKGDIAEGYSVSREKKESFPLTVTSAQKNPTAFYLCASSAGTSGSHEQFFGPGTRLTVL.

The V and J genes are TRBV28 and TRBJ1-2; D is ambiguous. Between the trimmed V and J ends, which lost 3 bases and 7 bases, there was a span of 15 bases. Germline values: CDR1 MDHEN, CDR2 SYDVKM. This CDR3 contains 14 residues. CDR3 sequence: CASSFFGQVGGYTF. The CDR3 bases are TGTGCCAGCAGTTTTTTCGGTCAGGTCGGTGGCTACACCTTC.

Note on this clone: The same CDR3 is also encoded by other DNA sequences in this sample. This sequence joins TRBV18 and TRBJ2-6; the match to TRBD1 covers 7 bases. The germline V gene encodes CDR1 KGHSH and CDR2 LQKENI. This CDR3 is built from 16 residues. Trimming removed 2 bases from V and 1 base from J; junction bases left unmatched: 2. The CDR3 loop is CASSPSTGSGANVLTF. The CDR3 DNA is TGTGCCAGCTCACCATCGACAGGGTCTGGGGCCAACGTCCTGACTTTC.

This clone occurred once. The genes are TRBV30 and TRBJ1-4, with 9 bases aligning to TRBD1. The V gene's germline CDR1 is GTSNPN and CDR2 SVGIG (reference sequence). The ends lost 5 bases at V and 6 bases at J; junction bases unmatched: 4. The CDR3 spans 13 residues. The CDR3 protein is CAWDTGGYEKLFF. The CDR3 DNA follows: TGTGCCTGGGATACAGGGGGCTATGAAAAACTGTTTTTT.

The chain uses TRBV7-2 and TRBJ1-1; D not certain. CDR1 is SGHTA and CDR2 is FQGNSA in the germline V gene. With 0 bases removed from V and 7 bases from J, the gap between germline ends came to 15 bases. The CDR3 is made up of 15 amino acids. CDR3 bases: TGTGCCAGCAGCTTAGCGTTGGGGATGAGTTTTGAAGCTTTCTTT. Its protein product is CASSLALGMSFEAFF.

The J gene is TRBJ2-7, the V gene TRBV21-1. TRBV21-1 corresponds to a pseudogene. CDR3 size: 15 residues. DNA of the CDR3: TGTGCCAGCAGCAAATGGCACGGACGGTCCTACGAGCAGTACTTC. It translates to CASSKWHGRSYEQYF.

This sequence joins TRBV9 and TRBJ1-1; 8 bases agree with TRBD1. The V gene end was trimmed by 4 bases and the J gene end by 2 bases; junction bases not matched to a gene: 7. This CDR3 contains 15 residues. Germline values: CDR1 SGDLS, CDR2 YYNGEE. This CDR3 reads CASSSRTGPNTEAFF. The CDR3 nucleotides are TGTGCCAGCAGCTCCAGGACAGGGCCTAACACTGAAGCTTTCTTT.

In DNA form, the CDR3 reads TGTGCCAGCAGCTTCTGGACTAGCGGCTTCTCTGGGGCCAACGTCCTGACTTTC. Translating it yields CASSFWTSGFSGANVLTF. The chain uses TRBV7-3 and TRBJ2-6; 10 nucleotides line up with TRBD2. The CDR3 runs 18 residues. Germline CDR1 is SGHTA and CDR2 is FQGTGA. V was clipped by 3 bases and J by 0 bases; unmatched bases: 5.

V gene TRBV2 combines with J gene TRBJ1-2, with a possible D match to TRBD1 (5 bases). The germline gives CDR1 SNHLY, CDR2 FYNNEI. The V end was cut by 7 bases, the J end by 7 bases, with 16 bases between. There are 13 residues in the CDR3. CDR3 in amino acids: CASKRDGPSGYTF. The DNA of the CDR3 is TGTGCCAGCAAAAGGGACGGACCTAGTGGCTACACCTTC. Drawing the rest from reference TRBV2 and TRBJ1-2, the complete variable domain is EPEVTQTPSHQVTQMGQEVILRCVPISNHLYFYWYRQILGQKVEFLVSFYNNEISEKSEIFDDQFSVERPDGSNFTLKIRSTKLEDSAMYFCASKRDGPSGYTFGSGTRLTVV.

The rearrangement links TRBV29-1 to TRBJ2-7; D gene uncertain. Deletions cut 4 bases from V and 0 bases from J, with 10 bases between. Germline V lookup: CDR1 SQVTM, CDR2 ANQGSEA. This CDR3 comprises 13 residues. The CDR3 here is CSVGPASSYEQYF. The DNA for the CDR3 is TGCAGCGTTGGCCCCGCCAGCTCCTACGAGCAGTACTTC.

The CDR3 sequence: CASSLESYEQYF. As DNA, the CDR3 is TGTGCCAGCAGCCTAGAGTCCTACGAGCAGTACTTC. V gene TRBV9 combines with J gene TRBJ2-7; D gene unclear. V was cut by 4 bases and J by 1 base, with 6 bases left in between. The CDR3 is 12 residues long. Germline loops: CDR1 SGDLS, CDR2 YYNGEE.

This chain joins TRBV29-1 and TRBJ2-5, with D tentatively TRBD2 (6 bases). The V end lost 4 bases, the J end lost 2 bases, and 14 bases lay between the germline ends. CDR1 and CDR2 (germline): SQVTM, ANQGSEA. CDR3 length: 14 residues. In DNA form, the CDR3 reads TGCAGCGTTGTTCCAGCGGGTAAACAAGAGACCCAGTACTTC. It specifies CSVVPAGKQETQYF.

The chain has TRBV18 and TRBJ2-3; 9 nucleotides align to TRBD1. CDR3 size: 17 residues. The junction had 4 bases not matched to a gene; V was cut back by 0 bases and J by 0 bases. From germline, CDR1 is KGHSH and CDR2 LQKENI. CDR3 nucleotide sequence: TGTGCCAGCTCACCACCACTCGGACAGGGGAGCACAGATACGCAGTATTTT. Translating gives CASSPPLGQGSTDTQYF.